Listed below are T cell receptor beta chains from one sample, sequenced in a study of blood T cell repertoires in COVID-19. Using immunoSEQ multiplex PCR, the repertoire was profiled, and TCRdb retains in-frame clones only, with some absent. The profile shows roughly 250,000 clones, 75% to 95% of them singletons. Sequencing was performed on peripheral blood. These receptors all come from a person under 30 with COVID-19, enrolled during active disease. CDR3s include the opening cysteine and the closing phenylalanine or tryptophan. Fields, in order: clone size, V gene, D gene, J gene, CDR3 DNA, CDR3 protein. D genes are given only for firm matches. Size is omitted from some rows. Given values are once, few, many or a class for expanded clones.

clone_size: .
v_call: TRBV5-4
d_call: TRBD2
j_call: TRBJ2-7
cdr3_nt: TGTGCCAGCAGCACGGGACTAGCGGACTACGAGCAGTACTTC
cdr3_aa: CASSTGLADYEQYF

clone_size: .
v_call: TRBV10-3
d_call: TRBD2
j_call: TRBJ2-7
cdr3_nt: TGTGCCATCAGTGTAACCGGGACTAGCAGCTACGAGCAGTACTTC
cdr3_aa: CAISVTGTSSYEQYF

clone_size: .
v_call: TRBV14
d_call: TRBD2
j_call: TRBJ2-1
cdr3_nt: TGTGCCAGCAGCCAGGAAAAATGGGTAGCGGGAATAACTGAGCAGTTCTTC
cdr3_aa: CASSQEKWVAGITEQFF

clone_size: .
v_call: TRBV5-1
d_call: TRBD2
j_call: TRBJ2-1
cdr3_nt: TGCGCCAGCAGCTCCCTGACTAGCGCCCCTGAGCAGTTCTTC
cdr3_aa: CASSSLTSAPEQFF

clone_size: .
v_call: TRBV4-1
d_call: .
j_call: TRBJ1-3
cdr3_nt: TGCGCCAGCAGCCAAGACGGAAGGCCTGCGGGTGGAAACACCATATATTTT
cdr3_aa: CASSQDGRPAGGNTIYF

clone_size: .
v_call: TRBV2
d_call: TRBD2
j_call: TRBJ2-1
cdr3_nt: TGTGCCAGCAGTCTAGCGGGGGCTTCGAATGAGCAGTTCTTC
cdr3_aa: CASSLAGASNEQFF

clone_size: .
v_call: TRBV19
d_call: TRBD2
j_call: TRBJ2-1
cdr3_nt: TGTGCCAGTAGTTCACTAGCGAACAATGAGCAGTTCTTC
cdr3_aa: CASSSLANNEQFF

clone_size: .
v_call: TRBV9
d_call: .
j_call: TRBJ1-2
cdr3_nt: TGTGCCAGCAGCGCTAGCGAGACGGTTAACTATGGCTACACCTTC
cdr3_aa: CASSASETVNYGYTF

clone_size: .
v_call: TRBV6-5
d_call: .
j_call: TRBJ1-2
cdr3_nt: TGTGCCAGCAGTTACTCAAGGGGATCCAACTATGGCTACACCTTC
cdr3_aa: CASSYSRGSNYGYTF

clone_size: .
v_call: TRBV3-1/TRBV3-2
d_call: .
j_call: TRBJ1-5
cdr3_nt: TGTGCCAGCAGCCATTGGGGGGGAAATCAGCCCCAGCATTTT
cdr3_aa: CASSHWGGNQPQHF

clone_size: .
v_call: TRBV5-6
d_call: .
j_call: TRBJ2-7
cdr3_nt: TGTGCCAGCAGCTTGGCGGGACACTACTACGAGCAGTACTTC
cdr3_aa: CASSLAGHYYEQYF

clone_size: .
v_call: TRBV9
d_call: TRBD2
j_call: TRBJ2-1
cdr3_nt: TGTGCCAGCAGCGGTAGCGGGAGCAACTACAATGAGCAGTTCTTC
cdr3_aa: CASSGSGSNYNEQFF

clone_size: .
v_call: TRBV6-2/TRBV6-3
d_call: TRBD2
j_call: TRBJ2-3
cdr3_nt: TGTGCCAGCAGTTACGGACTAGCGGGCAGCTCTCCCACAGATACGCAGTATTTT
cdr3_aa: CASSYGLAGSSPTDTQYF

clone_size: .
v_call: TRBV19
d_call: TRBD1
j_call: TRBJ1-1
cdr3_nt: TGTGCCAGTAGTTTAGGCCAGGGGGCCACTGAAGCTTTCTTT
cdr3_aa: CASSLGQGATEAFF

clone_size: .
v_call: TRBV5-5
d_call: TRBD1
j_call: TRBJ2-5
cdr3_nt: TGTGCCAGCAGCCCGGGACAGGGAATGACCCAGTACTTC
cdr3_aa: CASSPGQGMTQYF

clone_size: .
v_call: TRBV4-1
d_call: .
j_call: TRBJ1-1
cdr3_nt: TGCGCCAGCAGCCAAGATCAGGACAATCCTAGAGAGAACACTGAAGCTTTCTTT
cdr3_aa: CASSQDQDNPRENTEAFF

clone_size: .
v_call: TRBV5-1
d_call: .
j_call: TRBJ2-3
cdr3_nt: TGCGCCAGCAGCTTATTTGCGGAGAGCACAGATACGCAGTATTTT
cdr3_aa: CASSLFAESTDTQYF

clone_size: .
v_call: TRBV24-1
d_call: .
j_call: TRBJ2-1
cdr3_nt: TGTGCCACCAGTGATCGCGGGACGGCGTTTAGCTCCTACAATGAGCAGTTCTTC
cdr3_aa: CATSDRGTAFSSYNEQFF

clone_size: .
v_call: TRBV7-9
d_call: TRBD2
j_call: TRBJ2-1
cdr3_nt: TGTGCCAGCTCCGGGACTAGCGCCCCAGAGCAGTTCTTC
cdr3_aa: CASSGTSAPEQFF

clone_size: once
v_call: TRBV4-3
d_call: .
j_call: TRBJ2-5
cdr3_nt: TGCGCCAGCAGCCAAGATTCCCGAGAGACCCAGTACTTC
cdr3_aa: CASSQDSRETQYF

clone_size: .
v_call: TRBV27
d_call: .
j_call: TRBJ1-6
cdr3_nt: TGTGCCAGCAGTTCGAATCCAACAGGGTCTTCACCCCTCCACTTT
cdr3_aa: CASSSNPTGSSPLHF

clone_size: .
v_call: TRBV12-3/TRBV12-4
d_call: .
j_call: TRBJ2-1
cdr3_nt: TGTGCCAGCAGTTTATCAGGGGCCAATGAGCAGTTCTTC
cdr3_aa: CASSLSGANEQFF

clone_size: .
v_call: TRBV7-8
d_call: TRBD1
j_call: TRBJ1-6
cdr3_nt: TGTGCCAGCAGCAAGGAACAGGGGGCCTCCTTAAATTCACCCCTCCACTTT
cdr3_aa: CASSKEQGASLNSPLHF

clone_size: .
v_call: TRBV3-1/TRBV3-2
d_call: .
j_call: TRBJ2-7
cdr3_nt: TGTGCCAGCCCGGAGTTGACTTTTAGCTCCTACGAGCAGTACTTC
cdr3_aa: CASPELTFSSYEQYF

clone_size: .
v_call: TRBV28
d_call: .
j_call: TRBJ1-5
cdr3_nt: TGTGCCAGCAGTTTATTATCGGGGGTTCAGCCCCAGCATTTT
cdr3_aa: CASSLLSGVQPQHF

clone_size: once
v_call: TRBV6-5
d_call: .
j_call: TRBJ1-3
cdr3_nt: TGTGCCAGCAGCCCAGGGGGAAACACCATATATTTT
cdr3_aa: CASSPGGNTIYF

clone_size: .
v_call: TRBV5-6
d_call: .
j_call: TRBJ2-5
cdr3_nt: TGTGCCAGCAGCTTCTACAGACCCCCGGCCCAAGAGACCCAGTACTTC
cdr3_aa: CASSFYRPPAQETQYF

clone_size: .
v_call: TRBV28
d_call: .
j_call: TRBJ1-5
cdr3_nt: TGTGCCAGCAGCTTTGTGCGGGGTGGCAATCAGCCCCAGCATTTT
cdr3_aa: CASSFVRGGNQPQHF

clone_size: .
v_call: TRBV5-1
d_call: TRBD1
j_call: TRBJ2-5
cdr3_nt: TGCGCCAGCAGCTCCGGGACAGGCCCCCAAGAGACCCAGTACTTC
cdr3_aa: CASSSGTGPQETQYF

clone_size: .
v_call: TRBV5-1
d_call: TRBD1
j_call: TRBJ2-7
cdr3_nt: TGCGCCAGCAGCCGGCGTCCGGGACAGCTCCCCTACGAGCAGTACTTC
cdr3_aa: CASSRRPGQLPYEQYF

clone_size: .
v_call: TRBV27
d_call: TRBD2
j_call: TRBJ2-3
cdr3_nt: TGTGCCAGCAGTCCGCGGACTAGCGGAAGGGTAGGCTTGGTTAGCACAGATACGCAGTATTTT
cdr3_aa: CASSPRTSGRVGLVSTDTQYF

clone_size: .
v_call: TRBV27
d_call: .
j_call: TRBJ1-2
cdr3_nt: TGTGCCAGCAGTTTAGAGGGTGGGCCAATGACCAACTTGAACTATGGCTACACCTTC
cdr3_aa: CASSLEGGPMTNLNYGYTF

clone_size: .
v_call: TRBV6-1
d_call: .
j_call: TRBJ1-4
cdr3_nt: TGTGCCAGCAGTGACGGACAGTTGACAAATGAAAAACTGTTTTTT
cdr3_aa: CASSDGQLTNEKLFF

clone_size: .
v_call: TRBV7-2
d_call: .
j_call: TRBJ2-7
cdr3_nt: TGTGCCAGCAGCCAACAGACTAACTCCGGCGAGCAGTACTTC
cdr3_aa: CASSQQTNSGEQYF

clone_size: .
v_call: TRBV5-6
d_call: .
j_call: TRBJ1-1
cdr3_nt: TGTGCCAGCAGCTTGGTAACTTTGAGGGAACCTGAAGCTTTCTTT
cdr3_aa: CASSLVTLREPEAFF

clone_size: .
v_call: TRBV15
d_call: TRBD1
j_call: TRBJ1-2
cdr3_nt: TGTGCCACCAGCAGTCCAGGGGGTGGCTACACCTTC
cdr3_aa: CATSSPGGGYTF

clone_size: .
v_call: TRBV21-1
d_call: .
j_call: TRBJ2-1
cdr3_nt: TGTGCCAGCAGCACCCTCGGCGGGGCGAAGTTGTCCTACAATGAGCAGTTCTTC
cdr3_aa: CASSTLGGAKLSYNEQFF

clone_size: .
v_call: TRBV7-9
d_call: TRBD2
j_call: TRBJ2-5
cdr3_nt: TGTGCCAGCAGCTTGGGGGAGGGCCCTCGGCGGGAGACCCAGTACTTC
cdr3_aa: CASSLGEGPRRETQYF

clone_size: .
v_call: TRBV3-1/TRBV3-2
d_call: .
j_call: TRBJ1-2
cdr3_nt: TGTGCCAGCAGCCAAGATGGCAGGGCCGGAGCTAACTATGGCTACACCTTC
cdr3_aa: CASSQDGRAGANYGYTF

clone_size: .
v_call: TRBV4-1
d_call: .
j_call: TRBJ1-1
cdr3_nt: TGCGCCAGCAGCCAGGGGGCGGCGGCGGCCACTGAAGCTTTCTTT
cdr3_aa: CASSQGAAAATEAFF

clone_size: .
v_call: TRBV7-9
d_call: .
j_call: TRBJ2-1
cdr3_nt: TGTGCCAGCAGCGATGACAGTCCCTACAATGAGCAGTTCTTC
cdr3_aa: CASSDDSPYNEQFF

clone_size: few
v_call: TRBV24-1
d_call: TRBD2
j_call: TRBJ2-5
cdr3_nt: TGTGCCACCAGTTTCGCGGGGGTCGAGACCCAGTACTTC
cdr3_aa: CATSFAGVETQYF

clone_size: .
v_call: TRBV6-5
d_call: .
j_call: TRBJ2-1
cdr3_nt: TGTGCCAGCAGTTACCGATCCAGGTCGTACAATGAGCAGTTCTTC
cdr3_aa: CASSYRSRSYNEQFF

clone_size: few
v_call: TRBV5-4
d_call: .
j_call: TRBJ2-7
cdr3_nt: TGTGCCAGCAGCTTGGAAGGGGGCTCCTACGAGCAGTACTTC
cdr3_aa: CASSLEGGSYEQYF

clone_size: .
v_call: TRBV25-1
d_call: TRBD2
j_call: TRBJ2-3
cdr3_nt: TGTGCCAGCAGGCTGGGACTAGCGGGCAGCACAGATACGCAGTATTTT
cdr3_aa: CASRLGLAGSTDTQYF

clone_size: .
v_call: TRBV30
d_call: .
j_call: TRBJ2-1
cdr3_nt: TGTGCCTGGGCCACGGGAGAAGGCAATGAGCAGTTCTTC
cdr3_aa: CAWATGEGNEQFF